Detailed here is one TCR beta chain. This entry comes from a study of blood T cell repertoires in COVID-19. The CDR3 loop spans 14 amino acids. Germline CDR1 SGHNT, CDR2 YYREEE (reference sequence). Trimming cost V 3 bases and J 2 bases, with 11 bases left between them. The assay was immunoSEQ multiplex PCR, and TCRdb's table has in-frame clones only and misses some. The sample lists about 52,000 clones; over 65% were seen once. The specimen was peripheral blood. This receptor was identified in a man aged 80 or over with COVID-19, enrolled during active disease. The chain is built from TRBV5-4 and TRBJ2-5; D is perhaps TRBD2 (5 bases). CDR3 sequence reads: CASSYGRVQETQYF. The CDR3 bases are TGTGCCAGCAGCTATGGGCGGGTTCAAGAGACCCAGTACTTC.